These 5 T cell receptor beta chains share one sample of origin, sequenced in a study of metastatic and nonmetastatic thyroid tumors. Before thyroid surgery, none of the patients had received any treatment. TCRdb re-called clones from the PCR reads using MiXCR. The table lists about 64,000 clones, about 16% of them singletons. Sequenced input: blood. These receptor sequences come from a male donor with papillary thyroid cancer or a benign thyroid nodule (not recorded which). Some clones in this sample may be carry-over from other donors' samples.

This clone was picked up many times. Other nucleotide sequences from this sample produce the same CDR3. The rearrangement joins TRBV9 to TRBJ2-3; the D gene could be TRBD1 or TRBD2 (6 bases each). CDR1 and CDR2 (germline): SGDLS, YYNGEE. Trimming left V 0 bases short and J 2 bases short, with 10 bases between. This CDR3 contains 15 residues. As DNA, the CDR3 is TGTGCCAGCAGCGTAGGAGGGGGGACCACAGATACGCAGTATTTT. Its translation is CASSVGGGTTDTQYF. Filled out from reference TRBV9 and TRBJ2-3, the complete variable domain reads DSGVTQTPKHLITATGQRVTLRCSPRSGDLSVYWYQQSLDQGLQFLIQYYNGEERAKGNILERFSAQQFPDLHSELNLSSLELGDSALYFCASSVGGGTTDTQYFGPGTRLTVL.

J is TRBJ1-2 and V is TRBV9; no definite D call. This CDR3 has 13 residues. Germline lookup yields CDR1 SGDLS and CDR2 YYNGEE. V was clipped by 0 bases and J by 5 bases, with 8 bases between them. Here the CDR3 DNA reads TGTGCCAGCAGCGTAGGCAGCGGATATGGCTACACCTTC. Residues: CASSVGSGYGYTF.

V is TRBV30 and J is TRBJ2-7; no reliable D call. The CDR3 contains 12 residues. CDR1 and CDR2 (germline): GTSNPN, SVGIG (reference sequence). V was pared by 4 bases and J by 4 bases, with 11 bases between. CDR3 sequence: CAWNTVSYEQYF. CDR3 nucleotides: TGTGCCTGGAATACTGTGAGTTACGAGCAGTACTTC.

This clone appeared a single time. The chain has TRBV20-1 and TRBJ2-7; D not certain. The V gene's germline CDR1 is DFQATT and CDR2 SNEGSKA (reference sequence). Trimming shortened V by 6 bases and J by 2 bases, and 17 bases separated the two germline ends. The CDR3 sequence is 14 residues long. As DNA, the CDR3 is TGCAGTGCGGCGGTACTATCACTCACCTACGAGCAGTACTTC. Translated, it gives CSAAVLSLTYEQYF.

This clone showed up many times. The chain employs TRBV3-1 and TRBJ1-1; no clear D gene. There are 12 residues in the CDR3. Per germline, CDR1 LGHDT and CDR2 YNNKEL (reference sequence). The germline V and J ends were trimmed by 0 bases and 5 bases, with 4 bases remaining between them. CDR3 residues: CASSQDWTEAFF. The CDR3 nucleotides read TGTGCCAGCAGCCAAGATTGGACTGAAGCTTTCTTT.